Listed below are T cell receptor beta chains from one sample, sequenced in a study of T cell changes during pregnancy in multiple sclerosis. Here immunoSEQ multiplex PCR was the method, and the copy in TCRdb shows in-frame clones only, minus some. The profile shows approximately 110,000 clones, more than 85% of them singletons. This specimen consisted of peripheral blood, obtained after pregnancy. The receptors derive from a female donor with multiple sclerosis, enrolled in a pregnancy study. CDR3s leave out the opening cysteine and the closing phenylalanine or tryptophan. D genes are given only for firm matches.

V gene,J gene,D gene,CDR3 protein
TRBV9,TRBJ2-7,-,ASSVGAGGAYEQY
TRBV15,TRBJ1-4,-,ATSGLTTRFNEKLF
TRBV5-1,TRBJ2-3,TRBD2,ASSLASGQADTQY
TRBV29-1,TRBJ2-7,-,SVAETEAYEQY
TRBV5-1,TRBJ2-7,-,ASSLVGGLSEQY
TRBV4-1,TRBJ1-2,TRBD1,ASSQAGTGAVYGYT
TRBV5-1,TRBJ2-3,-,ASSLGRPGWEDLDTQY
TRBV21-1,TRBJ1-5,-,ASSKGIVGDLQPQH
TRBV30,TRBJ2-7,-,AWSDDRTYEQY
TRBV2,TRBJ2-2,-,ASTQAGELF
TRBV7-8,TRBJ1-2,TRBD1,ASSSKQGRGYGYT
TRBV27,TRBJ1-2,-,ASSLKPTGSSGYT
TRBV6-1,TRBJ1-4,-,ASSEGEGLSEKLF
TRBV2,TRBJ2-7,-,ASRQNREKQY
TRBV5-6,TRBJ1-1,-,ASSLVGGAGAF
TRBV6-1,TRBJ1-2,-,ASRAQDSYGYT
TRBV5-1,TRBJ2-2,-,ASSPSNTGELF
TRBV19,TRBJ2-3,TRBD2,ASKLFAGGTDTQY
TRBV20-1,TRBJ1-1,-,SANGGEAF
TRBV5-6,TRBJ2-3,-,ASSLVQGTTDTQY
TRBV12-5,TRBJ1-5,TRBD1,ASGLRQGLGDQPQH
TRBV6-5,TRBJ1-6,-,ASSQEQNSPLH